This T cell receptor beta chain was identified in a study of cytomegalovirus exposure and HLA in healthy donors. Overall study results and limits: Rare TCR sequences dominated, though some public TCRs recurred in many donors. Cytomegalovirus status, reportedly, was diagnosed with high specificity and sensitivity by the classifier. Later genetic work tied a missense DCLRE1C variant to beta-chain V and J trimming.

Germline V gives CDR1 SGHRS, CDR2 YFSETQ. Trimming pared 4 bases from V and 5 bases from J, leaving 15 bases between. The CDR3 runs 14 residues. 60 Vbeta and 13 Jbeta primers were used in PCR. Method: immunoSEQ multiplex PCR; TCRdb's copy keeps in-frame clones and lacks some. The sample includes 31,000 or so clones. As regards this clone: The antigen is not known.

The sample taken for sequencing was PBMCs. The V call is TRBV5-1, the J call TRBJ1-1; TRBD1 might be the D (5 bases). The sequence came from a female donor in good health and CMV-seronegative. The CDR3 reads CASSPGGAGTEAFF. The DNA for the CDR3 is TGCGCCAGCAGCCCGGGAGGGGCGGGAACTGAAGCTTTCTTT.